The 17 T cell receptor beta chains reported below all come from one sample, sequenced in a study of response to subunit inactivated influenza vaccine. TCRdb re-derived calls from the RT-PCR reads in MiXCR, one entry per CDR3 protein. The sample shows hundreds of thousands of distinct CDR3 sequences, approximately 7.7% of them seen only once. The material sequenced was PBMCs from blood, taken about 23 months after vaccination. The origin of the receptors is a man aged 50 to 69 who received an inactivated influenza vaccine.

Ten or more counts support this clonotype. The chain is built from TRBV5-1 and TRBJ2-7; D is uncertain. This CDR3 is built from 14 residues. V shed 0 bases and J shed 2 bases, with 9 bases lying between them. The V gene's germline CDR1 is SGHRS and CDR2 YFSETQ. As DNA, the CDR3 is TGCGCCAGCAGCTTGGGAGGCGAACCCTACGAGCAGTACTTC. Residues: CASSLGGEPYEQYF.

This clonotype was seen a few times. V usage is TRBV11-2 and J usage is TRBJ2-7; a possible D gene is TRBD1 (6 bases). The CDR3 spans 13 residues. Germline V gene lookup returns CDR1 SGHAT and CDR2 FQNNGV. V was pared by 1 base and J by 6 bases, with 10 bases between. CDR3 DNA sequence: TGTGCCAGCAGCTTAGGGCCGGACAGCGAGCAGTACTTC. It translates to CASSLGPDSEQYF.

This clonotype was observed at least ten times. The chain is built from TRBV6-5 and TRBJ1-2; perhaps TRBD1 as D (5 bases). CDR3 size: 15 residues. The V end lost 4 bases, the J end lost 6 bases, and 18 bases lay between the germline ends. The germline gives CDR1 MNHEY, CDR2 SVGAGI. In nucleotides, the CDR3 is TGTGCCAGCAGTTCCCCGGGACTGGGCCAAGATGGCTACACCTTC. This translates into CASSSPGLGQDGYTF.

This clonotype was counted ten times or more. This rearrangement joins TRBV5-1 to TRBJ1-1, with 8 bases matching TRBD1. The CDR3 covers 14 residues. V trimming: 4 bases; J trimming: 1 base; junction bases outside the gene matches: 3. The V gene's germline CDR1 is SGHRS and CDR2 YFSETQ. The CDR3 DNA follows: TGCGCCAGCAGCACCGGACAGGGGAACACTGAAGCTTTCTTT. Amino acids: CASSTGQGNTEAFF.

The chain carries TRBV30 and TRBJ2-2; 9 positions match TRBD2. V dropped 2 bases and J dropped 6; count of bases not matched to a gene: 7. The CDR3 extends over 15 amino acids. Germline lookup yields CDR1 GTSNPN and CDR2 SVGIG (reference sequence). The CDR3 region has the DNA TGTGCCTGGAGTAGGCGGGGGGGCCGGGCCGGGGAGCTGTTTTTT. Protein sequence: CAWSRRGGRAGELFF.

J is TRBJ2-1 and V is TRBV4-3; D uncertain. CDR1 is LGHNA, CDR2 YSLEER, per germline. The CDR3 totals 15 residues. Trimming took off 3 bases at V and 2 bases at J, with 11 bases between the two ends. CDR3 protein: CASSQVGGTYNEQFF. The CDR3 nucleotides are TGCGCCAGCAGCCAGGTTGGCGGCACCTACAATGAGCAGTTCTTC.

The chain uses TRBV11-1 and TRBJ2-5; 12 bases align to TRBD1. Unmatched junction bases numbered 20, after V lost 4 bases and J lost 2 bases. The CDR3 is made up of 21 amino acids. From germline, CDR1 is SGHAT and CDR2 FQDESV (reference sequence). The CDR3 coding sequence is TGTGCCAGCAGCTCCTTACCCGGGACAGGGGGCTTAAGAAAGAATCAAGAGACCCAGTACTTC. It is translated as CASSSLPGTGGLRKNQETQYF.

The table lists this clonotype with a few counts. This chain joins TRBV12-3 or TRBV12-4 and TRBJ2-7, with D possibly being TRBD1 (6 bases). V lost 6 bases, J lost 0 bases, and 12 bases lay in between. The CDR3 length is 14 residues. Here the CDR3 DNA reads TGTGCCAGCAGGAAAACAGGGTCCTCCTACGAGCAGTACTTC. Its protein product is CASRKTGSSYEQYF.

The chain couples TRBV5-1 to TRBJ2-1; no reliable D call. Per germline, CDR1 SGHRS and CDR2 YFSETQ. The CDR3 is 13 amino acids. V was shortened by 0 bases and J by 8 bases, with 9 bases between the two germline ends. CDR3 in DNA: TGCGCCAGCAGCTTGGGGAACTGGGATGAGCAGTTCTTC. Its protein is CASSLGNWDEQFF.

This clonotype turned up a few times. The chain has TRBV7-2 and TRBJ2-7; D might be TRBD1 (6 bases). CDR1 and CDR2 from the germline V gene are SGHTA and FQGNSA. The CDR3 runs to 13 residues. V lost 6 bases, J lost 5 bases, and 14 bases lay in between. The CDR3 spells CASSRSRGNEQYF. For the CDR3, the DNA is TGTGCCAGCAGTCGGTCCAGGGGTAACGAGCAGTACTTC.

The chain employs TRBV7-3 and TRBJ2-2; D tentatively reads TRBD1 or TRBD2 (6 bases each). Trimming took off 5 bases at V and 7 bases at J, with 20 bases between the two ends. Germline CDR1 reads SGHTA; CDR2 reads FQGTGA. There are 16 residues in the CDR3. The CDR3 DNA is TGTGCCAGCAGCCCCCAGACGGGGGCGGGGATCGGGGAGCTGTTTTTT. Amino acids: CASSPQTGAGIGELFF.

The chain is built from TRBV5-1 and TRBJ1-1; 8 positions agree with TRBD1. This CDR3 region has 15 residues. Germline CDR1 is SGHRS and CDR2 is YFSETQ. Unmatched junction bases numbered 5, after V lost 0 bases and J lost 4 bases. CDR3 DNA sequence: TGCGCCAGCAGCTTGGGGACAGGGTTCGGCACTGAAGCTTTCTTT. Its translation is CASSLGTGFGTEAFF. The whole variable domain, remainder taken from reference TRBV5-1 and TRBJ1-1, is KAGVTQTPRYLIKTRGQQVTLSCSPISGHRSVSWYQQTPGQGLQFLFEYFSETQRNKGNFPGRFSGRQFSNSRSEMNVSTLELGDSALYLCASSLGTGFGTEAFFGQGTRLTVV.

The gene calls are TRBV20-1 and TRBJ2-7; no reliable D call. Trimming shortened V by 5 bases and J by 2 bases, and 16 bases separated the two germline ends. CDR1 and CDR2 (germline): DFQATT, SNEGSKA (reference sequence). The CDR3 loop spans 14 amino acids. Here the CDR3 reads CSAQLFAGTYEQYF. In DNA, the CDR3 is TGCAGTGCTCAACTCTTTGCCGGTACCTACGAGCAGTACTTC.

This clonotype was counted a few times. Relative to the germline gene, one junction end is altered; a read error may explain this. J is TRBJ2-1 and V is TRBV11-1, with D maybe TRBD2 (6 bases). Germline CDR1 and CDR2: SGHAT and FQDESV (reference sequence). The CDR3 is made up of 18 amino acids. CDR3 loop: CASSSGTLRGRPYDEQFF. CDR3 DNA sequence: TGTGCCAGCAGCTCGGGAACCCTGCGGGGTCGCCCCTACGATGAGCAGTTCTTC.

The gene calls are TRBV12-3 or TRBV12-4 and TRBJ1-1, with 7 bases fitting TRBD1. The CDR3 has 14 amino acids. J gave up 5 bases and V 5 bases, and 8 bases lay outside the gene matches. The CDR3, as DNA: TGTGCCAGCAGTACCACAGGGGAGGGGACTGAAGCTTTCTTT. Protein: CASSTTGEGTEAFF.

As regards this clonotype: Just one base apart from a much larger clone, this may be a read error. Since no conserved phenylalanine or tryptophan closes the CDR3, a read error is the likely cause. This chain joins TRBV12-3 or TRBV12-4 and TRBJ2-3; D remains unclear. The V end lost 5 bases, the J end lost 8 bases, and 8 bases lay between the germline ends. The CDR3 has 11 amino acids. The CDR3 sequence is CASSSGVTQYS. In nucleotides, the CDR3 is TGTGCCAGCAGTAGTGGGGTTACGCAGTATTCT.

This clonotype was seen a few times. This chain connects TRBV20-1 to TRBJ1-2, with D hard to call. The CDR3 spans 11 residues. From germline, CDR1 is DFQATT and CDR2 SNEGSKA (reference sequence). V lost 3 bases and J 4 bases, leaving 6 bases between the germline ends. CDR3 protein: CSARGIYGYTF. The CDR3 DNA sequence: TGCAGTGCTAGGGGGATCTATGGCTACACCTTC.